This TCR beta chain stems from a study of identical twins. Study-wide findings and caveats: Alpha sequences that were out-of-frame and twin-shared showed an excess of low generation probability. Reduced insertions were recorded for abundant cord blood beta clonotypes, with no such pattern in memory repertoires.

A single record per CDR3 protein comes from TCRdb applying MiXCR to the 5' RACE reads. This sample yields just over 500,000 distinct CDR3 sequences, of which roughly a fifth are seen a single time; 0.91% belongs to the top ten. V lost 1 base, J lost 4 bases, and 23 bases lay in between. This CDR3 is built from 18 residues. The germline V gene has CDR1 SGHVS and CDR2 FNYEAQ. The sample holds a few counts of this clonotype. Its antigen remains unidentified. The same sample was also used in a study of T cells expressing NK-cell markers. That study adds: Anti-gamma-delta TCR antibody use in several experiments restricted sorting to alpha-beta TCR T cells. The study left the HCMV specificity of expanded NKG2C+ T cell clones unresolved.

The V gene is TRBV7-6, the J gene TRBJ2-7; D is perhaps TRBD2 (6 bases). This clonotype was obtained from a woman under 30 in good health. Sequencing was carried out using CD4+ T cells sorted from blood. This CDR3 reads CASSLGVHSGTQAYEQYF. CDR3 coding DNA: TGTGCCAGCAGCTTAGGGGTCCATTCCGGGACTCAAGCTTACGAGCAGTACTTC.